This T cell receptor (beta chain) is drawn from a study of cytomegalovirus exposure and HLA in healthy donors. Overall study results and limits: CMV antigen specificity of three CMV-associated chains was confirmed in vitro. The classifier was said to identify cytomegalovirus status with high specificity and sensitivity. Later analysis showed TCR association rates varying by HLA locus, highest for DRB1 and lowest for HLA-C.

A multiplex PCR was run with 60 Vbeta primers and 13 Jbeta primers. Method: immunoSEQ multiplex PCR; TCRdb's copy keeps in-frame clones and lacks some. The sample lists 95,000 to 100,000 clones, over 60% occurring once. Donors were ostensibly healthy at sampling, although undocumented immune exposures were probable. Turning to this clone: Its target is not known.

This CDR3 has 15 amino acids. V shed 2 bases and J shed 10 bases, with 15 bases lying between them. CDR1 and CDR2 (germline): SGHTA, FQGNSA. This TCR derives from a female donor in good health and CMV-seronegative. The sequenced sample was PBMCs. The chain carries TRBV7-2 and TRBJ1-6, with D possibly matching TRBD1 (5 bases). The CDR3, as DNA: TGTGCCAGCAGCTTAAGTTCACAGGCCAAATCACCCCTCCACTTT. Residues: CASSLSSQAKSPLHF.